These 7 T cell receptor beta chains share one sample of origin, sequenced in a study of blood T cell repertoires in COVID-19. The data were produced by immunoSEQ multiplex PCR, yet TCRdb's version contains in-frame clones alone and is incomplete. The sample contains about 250,000 clones, over 80% of which appear only once. The sample consisted of peripheral blood. These receptor sequences come from a man in his forties or fifties with acute or convalescent COVID-19.

This clone was detected only a few times. The chain combines TRBV5-1 with TRBJ2-1; 7 bases match TRBD2. This CDR3 has 18 amino acids. V shed 0 bases, J shed 2 bases, and the junction held 11 bases outside the gene matches. The V gene's germline CDR1 is SGHRS and CDR2 YFSETQ. The CDR3 protein is CASSLAGTSGGPYNEQFF. As DNA, the CDR3 is TGCGCCAGCAGCTTGGCGGGGACTTCGGGAGGACCCTACAATGAGCAGTTCTTC.

This clone was detected a few times. This chain uses TRBV3-1 (or the pseudogene TRBV3-2) with TRBJ1-1; 7 bases fit TRBD1. After removal of 6 bases from V and 1 base from J, the junction contained 8 bases not matched to a gene. Looked up from germline, CDR1 is LGHDT and CDR2 is YNNKEL (reference sequence). There are 15 residues in the CDR3. The CDR3 protein is CASSLRQGSNTEAFF. Here the CDR3 DNA reads TGTGCCAGCAGTCTACGACAGGGCTCGAACACTGAAGCTTTCTTT.

The chain has TRBV3-1 (or the pseudogene TRBV3-2) and TRBJ1-3, with TRBD1 matching 7 bases. Germline V gives CDR1 LGHDT, CDR2 YNNKEL (reference sequence). Germline trimming cut 2 bases from V and 0 bases from J; bases unmatched to any gene: 4. The CDR3 contains 16 residues. This CDR3 reads CASSQPHRGSGNTIYF. DNA of the CDR3: TGTGCCAGCAGCCAACCGCACAGGGGCTCTGGAAACACCATATATTTT.

As concerns this clone: Its ends do not fully match the called genes, so a read error is possible. The rearrangement links TRBV7-2 to TRBJ2-7, with 7 bases fitting TRBD2. The CDR3 totals 14 residues. Germline V lookup: CDR1 SGHTA, CDR2 FQGNSA. Here the CDR3 DNA reads TGTGCCAGCAGCGTAGCGACTAGCTTCTACGAGCAGTACTTC. It codes for CASSVATSFYEQYF.

V and J are TRBV12-5 and TRBJ1-3; 7 nucleotides line up with TRBD1. This CDR3 region has 15 residues. Germline CDR1 is LGHNT and CDR2 is FRNRAP. Germline trimming cut 2 bases from V and 3 bases from J; bases unmatched to any gene: 4. The CDR3 DNA follows: TGTGCTAGTGGTTTGACTACAGGGGTTGGAAACACCATATATTTT. It yields the protein CASGLTTGVGNTIYF.

This clone was observed a single time. The chain carries TRBV19 and TRBJ1-4; D is uncertain. The DNA end favors TRBJ2-2, so the J call may be wrong. The CDR3 is 13 amino acids. The germline V gene has CDR1 LNHDA and CDR2 SQIVND (reference sequence). CDR3 in DNA: TGTGCCAGTAGTATTCGAGCCCCGGGGGAGCTGTTTTTT. This codes for CASSIRAPGELFF.

The V and J genes are TRBV30 and TRBJ1-1; weak D call: TRBD1 (6 bases). V lost 0 bases to trimming and J lost 1 base, with 18 bases between them. Germline lookup yields CDR1 GTSNPN and CDR2 SVGIG (reference sequence). The CDR3 is 17 amino acids. The CDR3 nucleotides read TGTGCCTGGAGTGTACGGTCAGGGAGGGGGGAGAACACTGAAGCTTTCTTT. It translates to CAWSVRSGRGENTEAFF.